This T cell receptor (beta chain) was identified in a study of blood T cell repertoires in COVID-19. Germline V gives CDR1 MNHEY, CDR2 SMNVEV (reference sequence). The CDR3 is 13 amino acids. V was pared by 8 bases and J by 8 bases, with 11 bases of the junction left unmatched. Assay: immunoSEQ multiplex PCR; the TCRdb copy retains only in-frame clones and omits some. The sample includes roughly 250,000 clones, 88% of them seen just once. The sequenced sample was PBMCs or T cells enriched from blood (not recorded which). This chain connects TRBV27 to TRBJ1-2; 7 bases are a match to TRBD1. This clonotype was sampled from a woman in her forties or fifties who had recovered from COVID-19. CDR3 nucleotides: TGTGCCAGCGCACGGACAGGCGTTGGCGGCTACACCTTC. Its translation: CASARTGVGGYTF.